The 32 T cell receptor beta chains reported below all come from one sample, sequenced in a study of T cell clonality in common variable immunodeficiency. Sequenced by immunoSEQ multiplex PCR; TCRdb stores in-frame clones only, minus some. This sample comprises around 40,000 clones, none seen once only. The sample taken for sequencing was peripheral blood mononuclear cells. Receptor source: a person aged 18 to 75 in good health.

This clone was detected ten times or more. The junction and the germline gene differ at one end; a read error may be behind it. The CDR3 extends 3 residues past the end of the read, so its final part is completed from the germline J gene. This sequence joins TRBV7-7 and TRBJ2-5, with 9 bases aligning to TRBD1. This CDR3 region has 14 residues. Germline V gene sequence: CDR1 SSHAT, CDR2 FNYEAQ (reference sequence). The CDR3 DNA, read in part, is TGTGCTAGCAGCCCAGGACAGGGGAGGGAGACC. As protein: CASSPGQGRET. The complete CDR3 sequence is CASSPGQGRETQYF.

This clone occurred many times. The read comes to an end 3 residues before the CDR3 does, leaving the germline J gene to fill in the end. This chain links TRBV28 with TRBJ2-3; TRBD1 matches at 9 bases. The germline V gene has CDR1 MDHEN and CDR2 SYDVKM. The V segment lost 4 bases and the J segment 2 bases; nucleotides outside the gene matches: 7. This CDR3 has 16 residues. The sequenced CDR3 bases are TGTGCCAGCAGTTCTAACTACAGGGGGCCCACAGATACG. Residues: CASSSNYRGPTDT. The whole CDR3 is CASSSNYRGPTDTQYF.

This clone was recorded at least ten times. The CDR3 end lies 3 residues beyond the end of the read and is filled in from the germline J gene. The rearrangement uses TRBV30 and TRBJ2-5; no reliable D call. Trimming left V 0 bases short and J 2 bases short, with 7 bases between. Germline V gives CDR1 GTSNPN, CDR2 SVGIG (reference sequence). The CDR3 is 13 amino acids. CDR3 bases read: TGTGCCTGGAGTGTAACAGCTCAAGAGACC. Translating gives CAWSVTAQET. The full CDR3 protein is CAWSVTAQETQYF.

This clone was recorded at least ten times. Read sequence stops 3 residues before the CDR3 end, and the germline J gene provides the missing end. The gene calls are TRBV29-1 and TRBJ1-1, with D possibly TRBD1 on 5 matching bases. The germline V gene encodes CDR1 SQVTM and CDR2 ANQGSEA. The CDR3 spans 13 residues. With 7 bases removed from V and 0 bases from J, the gap between germline ends came to 12 bases. The CDR3 protein is CSAGDRMNTEAFF. CDR3 bases read: TGCAGCGCCGGAGACAGAATGAACACTGAA.

This clone has at least ten counts. The read ends 3 residues early relative to the CDR3; the germline J gene fills the gap. The chain carries TRBV14 and TRBJ1-1, with TRBD1 identical over 8 bases. CDR3 size: 14 residues. Looked up from germline, CDR1 is SGHDN and CDR2 is FVKESK. The CDR3 bases that were read are TGTGCCAGCAGCCTCTCCGGACAGGGCCCTAAG. Translating gives CASSLSGQGPK. The CDR3 as a whole reads CASSLSGQGPKAFF.

This clone was found many times. The read stops 3 residues short of the end of the CDR3; the missing end is completed from the germline J gene. The J gene is TRBJ2-1, the V gene TRBV7-9; 11 nucleotides agree with TRBD2. CDR3 length: 15 amino acids. The trim removed 5 bases at V and 7 bases at J, leaving 7 bases unmatched. CDR1 and CDR2 from the germline V gene are SEHNR and FQNEAQ (reference sequence). The CDR3 spells CASSLLAGGRNEQFF. The covered CDR3 bases are TGTGCCAGCAGCCTCTTAGCGGGGGGGCGAAATGAG.

This clone was counted many times. The sequenced fragment ends 3 residues before the CDR3 boundary, so the rest is inferred from the germline J gene. V usage is TRBV29-1 and J usage is TRBJ2-5; 14 bases match TRBD2. This CDR3 region has 13 residues. V lost 6 bases, J lost 7 bases, and 4 bases stayed unmatched. Germline values: CDR1 SQVTM, CDR2 ANQGSEA. The CDR3 bases that were read are TGCAGCGTCGCCGGGACTAGCGGGAGGACC. Its protein is CSVAGTSGRT. The whole CDR3 is CSVAGTSGRTQYF. The full variable domain, with the rest looked up from reference TRBV29-1 and TRBJ2-5, is SAVISQKPSRDICQRGTSLTIQCQVDSQVTMMFWYRQQPGQSLTLIATANQGSEATYESGFVIDKFPISRPNLTFSTLTVSNMSPEDSSIYLCSVAGTSGRTQYFGPGTRLLVL.

This clone was observed a handful of times. The sequence runs out 3 residues before the end of the CDR3; the remainder is reconstructed from the germline J gene. V usage is TRBV7-2 and J usage is TRBJ2-3; 8 positions match TRBD1. The CDR3 runs to 15 residues. Germline CDR1 and CDR2: SGHTA and FQGNSA. The CDR3 is CASSSRGQGQETQYF. The sequenced CDR3 bases are TGTGCCAGCAGCTCCCGAGGACAGGGCCAAGAGACG.

This clone was recorded many times. The read terminates 3 residues ahead of where the CDR3 ends, so the germline J gene completes it. The chain carries TRBV7-3 and TRBJ2-2; possible D gene TRBD2, 7 bases. The CDR3 consists of 19 residues. The V gene's germline CDR1 is SGHTA and CDR2 FQGTGA. The V gene lost 1 base and the J gene lost 4 bases, with 22 bases spanning the gap. The CDR3 DNA, read in part, is TGTGCCAGCAGCTTAAGGGGGGGGACAACTCTCCGTGGCACCGGGGAG. It encodes CASSLRGGTTLRGTGE. The complete CDR3 sequence is CASSLRGGTTLRGTGELFF.

Many counts were recorded for this clone. From the germline J gene comes the end of the CDR3, since the read stops 3 residues before it. The chain carries TRBV5-1 and TRBJ2-6, with D perhaps TRBD2 (7 bases). V shed 0 bases and J shed 0 bases, with 13 bases lying between them. Germline V gene data show CDR1 as SGHRS and CDR2 as YFSETQ. The CDR3 covers 18 residues. The part of the CDR3 DNA that was read is TGCGCCAGCAGCTTGGGGGCGGGGGCTAGCTCTGGGGCCAACGTC. This encodes CASSLGAGASSGANV. The complete CDR3 sequence is CASSLGAGASSGANVLTF. Full variable domain (missing parts from reference TRBV5-1 and TRBJ2-6): KAGVTQTPRYLIKTRGQQVTLSCSPISGHRSVSWYQQTPGQGLQFLFEYFSETQRNKGNFPGRFSGRQFSNSRSEMNVSTLELGDSALYLCASSLGAGASSGANVLTFGAGSRLTVL.

This clone was observed at least ten times. The CDR3 extends 3 residues past the end of the read, so its final part is completed from the germline J gene. J is TRBJ2-1 and V is TRBV7-2; 8 nucleotides line up with TRBD1. This CDR3 has 15 amino acids. J was trimmed by 4 bases and V by 4 bases; bases with no gene match: 6. Germline-derived CDR1 and CDR2 are SGHTA and FQGNSA. The DNA read from the CDR3 is TGTGCCAGCAGCTCTGCGGGACAGGTATACAATGAG. It is translated as CASSSAGQVYNE. The full CDR3 protein reads CASSSAGQVYNEQFF.

At least ten counts were recorded for this clone. CDR3 sequence: CAWNRLRDEQYF. The covered CDR3 bases are TGTGCCTGGAACCGGCTCAGGGACGAG. V gene TRBV30 combines with J gene TRBJ2-7; D possibly corresponds to TRBD1 (5 bases). The missing CDR3 end, 3 residues past where the read stops, is filled in from the germline J gene. V was cut by 4 bases and J by 5 bases, with 12 bases left in between. This CDR3 is built from 12 residues. CDR1 is GTSNPN and CDR2 is SVGIG in the germline V gene (reference sequence).

This clone came up many times. The DNA ends 3 residues before the CDR3 does, and the rest of the CDR3 is filled in from the germline J gene. The rearrangement links TRBV6-2 or TRBV6-3 to TRBJ2-7; 9 positions agree with TRBD1. There are 13 residues in the CDR3. The germline gives CDR1 MNHEY, CDR2 SVGEGT. V lost 8 bases, J lost 5 bases, and 7 bases stayed unmatched. Partial CDR3 DNA: TGTGCCAGCGTAGGGACAGGGCCCGACGAG. Protein sequence: CASVGTGPDE. The full CDR3 protein reads CASVGTGPDEQYF.

A note on this clone: Coverage ceases 3 residues before the CDR3 finishes, and the germline J gene fills in the end. The V and J genes are TRBV7-2 and TRBJ2-3; 9 bases agree with TRBD2. Per the germline V gene, CDR1 is SGHTA and CDR2 is FQGNSA. The CDR3 length is 14 residues. The CDR3 DNA, read in part, is TGTGCCAGCAGCTTGGAGCGGGGGGTGAGGACG. Protein product: CASSLERGVRT. The full CDR3 protein is CASSLERGVRTQYF.

This clone was counted a few times. The read terminates 3 residues ahead of where the CDR3 ends, so the germline J gene completes it. The sample has other DNA sequences that encode this CDR3 too. The J gene is TRBJ1-2, the V gene TRBV18, with TRBD1 identical over 9 bases. V shed 8 bases, J shed 6 bases, and the junction held 10 bases outside the gene matches. The germline CDR1 and CDR2 sequences are KGHSH and LQKENI. CDR3 length: 14 amino acids. CDR3 loop: CASPTAGTGNGYTF. The CDR3 bases that were read are TGTGCCAGCCCCACTGCCGGGACAGGGAATGGC. The full variable domain, in which reference TRBV18 and TRBJ1-2 provide the parts outside the CDR3, is NAGVMQNPRHLVRRRGQEARLRCSPMKGHSHVYWYRQLPEEGLKFMVYLQKENIIDESGMPKERFSAEFPKEGPSILRIQQVVRGDSAAYFCASPTAGTGNGYTFGSGTRLTVV.

This clone appeared many times. Read coverage stops 3 residues before the CDR3 terminus; the germline J gene supplies the remainder. V is TRBV5-5 and J is TRBJ1-2; tentatively, D is TRBD1 (6 bases). The CDR3 runs to 15 residues. V was pared by 1 base and J by 7 bases, with 17 bases between. Germline V CDR1 and CDR2: SGHKS, YYEKEE (reference sequence). The CDR3 loop reads CASSLTQGTFLGYTF. The CDR3 bases that were read are TGTGCCAGCAGCTTGACACAGGGTACCTTTCTTGGC.

This clone was seen ten or more times. The read terminates 3 residues ahead of where the CDR3 ends, so the germline J gene completes it. This chain joins TRBV4-2 and TRBJ2-3; TRBD1 matches 7 bases. V lost 2 bases, J lost 1 base, and 6 bases stayed unmatched. Looked up from germline, CDR1 is LGHNA and CDR2 is YNFKEQ. There are 16 residues in the CDR3. The CDR3 sequence: CASSQQDRDGTDTQYF. The sequenced CDR3 bases are TGTGCCAGCAGCCAACAAGACAGGGATGGCACAGATACG.

Concerning this clone itself: Sequencing ends 3 residues short of the CDR3 end; the germline J gene provides the rest. The V call is TRBV11-2, the J call TRBJ2-5; a possible D gene is TRBD1 (5 bases). This CDR3 has 14 residues. The V end lost 4 bases, the J end lost 5 bases, and 14 bases lay between the germline ends. CDR1 is SGHAT, CDR2 FQNNGV, per germline. CDR3 DNA, as far as it was read: TGTGCCAGCAGCTCTCAAGGGGTCGAGGAGACC. Encoded protein: CASSSQGVEET. The complete CDR3 sequence is CASSSQGVEETQYF.

In its sample, this clone was seen many times. The read terminates 3 residues ahead of where the CDR3 ends, so the germline J gene completes it. This chain links TRBV19 with TRBJ1-5; TRBD1 might be the D (5 bases). The CDR3 length is 18 residues. Trimming took off 7 bases at V and 0 bases at J, with 22 bases between the two ends. Germline lookup yields CDR1 LNHDA and CDR2 SQIVND (reference sequence). The covered CDR3 bases are TGTGCCAGTACCACCTTGACAGCGATCTCAAATAGCAATCAGCCC. Translation: CASTTLTAISNSNQP. The entire CDR3 protein reads CASTTLTAISNSNQPQHF.

With respect to this clone: The read falls 3 residues short of the CDR3 end, and the missing part is taken from the germline J gene. The V and J genes are TRBV7-7 and TRBJ1-3, with D perhaps matching TRBD1 (6 bases). The germline gives CDR1 SSHAT, CDR2 FNYEAQ (reference sequence). The V and J ends lost 1 base and 4 bases respectively, with 8 bases between them. The CDR3 extends over 14 amino acids. This CDR3 is CASSLGGTGNTIYF. The DNA read from the CDR3 is TGTGCCAGCAGCTTAGGGGGGACAGGAAACACC. Supplemented by reference TRBV7-7 and TRBJ1-3, the full variable domain reads GAGVSQSPRYKVTKRGQDVTLRCDPISSHATLYWYQQALGQGPEFLTYFNYEAQPDKSGLPSDRFSAERPEGSISTLTIQRTEQRDSAMYRCASSLGGTGNTIYFGEGSWLTVV.

This clone was recorded at least ten times. The CDR3 end lies 3 residues beyond the end of the read and is filled in from the germline J gene. This chain connects TRBV19 to TRBJ1-1, with no clear D. Germline CDR1 reads LNHDA; CDR2 reads SQIVND (reference sequence). The CDR3 has 15 residues. Trimming shortened V by 5 bases and J by 0 bases, and 13 bases separated the two germline ends. The CDR3 sequence: CASSLSPEMNTEAFF. CDR3 DNA (partial): TGTGCCAGTAGTTTAAGTCCAGAGATGAACACTGAA.

This clone was observed a few times. The read comes to an end 3 residues before the CDR3 does, leaving the germline J gene to fill in the end. The chain recombines TRBV11-2 with TRBJ2-1, with 9 bases that match TRBD2. The CDR3 spans 15 residues. Trimming cost V 3 bases and J 5 bases; bases outside gene matches: 5. The germline CDR1 and CDR2 sequences are SGHAT and FQNNGV. The CDR3 loop reads CASSFTSGQNNEQFF. Incomplete CDR3 DNA: TGTGCCAGCAGCTTTACTAGCGGGCAGAACAATGAG. The variable domain in full, completed from reference TRBV11-2 and TRBJ2-1, reads EAGVAQSPRYKIIEKRQSVAFWCNPISGHATLYWYQQILGQGPKLLIQFQNNGVVDDSQLPKDRFSAERLKGVDSTLKIQPAKLEDSAVYLCASSFTSGQNNEQFFGPGTRLTVL.

This clone was recorded many times. From the germline J gene comes the end of the CDR3, since the read stops 3 residues before it. The chain recombines TRBV5-1 with TRBJ2-1, with D possibly TRBD1 on 5 matching bases. Between the trimmed V and J ends, which lost 0 bases and 9 bases, there was a span of 16 bases. The CDR3 runs 15 residues. Germline-derived CDR1 and CDR2 are SGHRS and YFSETQ. CDR3 region: CASSLGGQGDIEQFF. CDR3 DNA (partial): TGCGCCAGCAGCTTGGGAGGACAAGGGGATATTGAG.

A word on this clone: This could be a read error, since a much larger clone is one nucleotide away. The CDR3 end falls 3 residues outside the read, so it is completed with the germline J gene. The rearrangement uses TRBV11-2 and TRBJ2-5, with D maybe TRBD1 (5 bases). Germline V gives CDR1 SGHAT, CDR2 FQNNGV. Trimming pared 6 bases from V and 7 bases from J, leaving 9 bases between. CDR3 size: 11 residues. The CDR3 reads CASRIQGTQYF. The CDR3 DNA, read in part, is TGTGCCAGCAGGATCCAGGGGACC.

Ten or more counts support this clone. Read sequence stops 3 residues before the CDR3 end, and the germline J gene provides the missing end. V is TRBV6-1 and J is TRBJ1-1, with 7 nucleotides matching TRBD1. The trim removed 4 bases at V and 5 bases at J, leaving 7 bases unmatched. Per germline, CDR1 MNHNS and CDR2 SASEGT. The CDR3 totals 14 residues. Incomplete CDR3 DNA: TGTGCCAGCAGTGCGGAGGGGGCGAGGACTGAA. Encoded protein: CASSAEGARTE. In full, the CDR3 is CASSAEGARTEAFF.

This clone was seen repeatedly, ten times or more. The read terminates 3 residues before the CDR3 end, so the remaining end is supplied by the germline J gene. J is TRBJ1-2 and V is TRBV14; 10 bases fit TRBD1. CDR3 length: 15 amino acids. Per the germline V gene, CDR1 is SGHDN and CDR2 is FVKESK. This CDR3 reads CASSQDWGTGVGYTF. The covered CDR3 bases are TGTGCCAGCAGCCAAGATTGGGGGACAGGGGTCGGC.

This clone occurred many times. The read comes to an end 3 residues before the CDR3 does, leaving the germline J gene to fill in the end. The chain employs TRBV14 and TRBJ2-1, with 11 bases that match TRBD1. CDR1 is SGHDN, CDR2 FVKESK, per germline. CDR3 length: 16 residues. The V segment lost 4 bases and the J segment 7 bases; nucleotides outside the gene matches: 9. CDR3 DNA (partial): TGTGCCAGCAGCCTAAAAGCCGGGACAGGGGGGAATGAG. Amino acids: CASSLKAGTGGNE. The whole CDR3 reads CASSLKAGTGGNEQFF. The entire variable domain, with the rest obtained from reference TRBV14 and TRBJ2-1, is as follows: EAGVTQFPSHSVIEKGQTVTLRCDPISGHDNLYWYRRVMGKEIKFLLHFVKESKQDESGMPNNRFLAERTGGTYSTLKVQPAELEDSGVYFCASSLKAGTGGNEQFFGPGTRLTVL.

This clone was observed many times. The read ends 3 residues shy of where the CDR3 ends; the end is completed using the germline J gene. The chain is built from TRBV5-1 and TRBJ1-1; the match to TRBD1 covers 10 bases. Per the germline V gene, CDR1 is SGHRS and CDR2 is YFSETQ. The CDR3 is 15 amino acids. V dropped 3 bases and J dropped 5; count of bases not matched to a gene: 7. The CDR3 is CASSSPGQGSTEAFF. Partial CDR3 DNA: TGCGCCAGCAGCTCACCGGGACAGGGGTCAACTGAA.

This clone occurred many times. The read ends 3 residues before the CDR3 terminus; that terminus is restored from the germline J gene. The chain joins TRBV20-1 to TRBJ2-3; a weak D match, TRBD1 (5 bases). The CDR3 is 11 residues long. CDR1 and CDR2 from the germline V gene are DFQATT and SNEGSKA (reference sequence). Trimming stripped 1 base from V and 8 bases from J, with 7 bases between. Incomplete CDR3 DNA: TGCAGTGCTAGAGCGCAGGGTACG. Encoded protein: CSARAQGT. The whole CDR3 protein reads CSARAQGTQYF.

Ten or more counts support this clone. The read terminates 3 residues before the CDR3 end, so the remaining end is supplied by the germline J gene. V and J are TRBV6-1 and TRBJ1-3; the D gene is possibly TRBD1 (6 bases). The ends were cut back, 5 bases at V and 1 base at J, with 9 bases in the middle. The germline gives CDR1 MNHNS, CDR2 SASEGT. The CDR3 contains 14 residues. CDR3 region: CASSQDRSGNTIYF. The sequenced CDR3 bases are TGTGCCAGCAGTCAAGACAGGTCTGGAAACACC.

This clone was counted ten times or more. The DNA ends 3 residues before the CDR3 does, and the rest of the CDR3 is filled in from the germline J gene. V gene TRBV18 combines with J gene TRBJ1-1; D is ambiguous. The CDR3 is made up of 13 amino acids. V shed 0 bases and J shed 0 bases, with 2 bases lying between them. Germline V lookup: CDR1 KGHSH, CDR2 LQKENI. CDR3 sequence reads: CASSPPVNTEAFF. CDR3 DNA (partial): TGTGCCAGCTCACCACCCGTGAACACTGAA.

This clone was recorded at least ten times. Read coverage stops 3 residues before the CDR3 terminus; the germline J gene supplies the remainder. The chain has TRBV20-1 and TRBJ1-4; no firm D call. CDR1 is DFQATT and CDR2 is SNEGSKA in the germline V gene (reference sequence). Trimming cost V 0 bases and J 3 bases, with 8 bases left between them. The CDR3 sequence is 14 residues long. The covered CDR3 bases are TGCAGTGCTAGAGATTTGGCGGCTAATGAAAAA. As protein: CSARDLAANEK. The complete CDR3 reads CSARDLAANEKLFF.